This T cell receptor beta chain comes out of a study of beta chain features in type 1 diabetes. Germline assignment: CDR1 SGHRS and CDR2 YFSETQ. CDR3 size: 13 residues. V lost 4 bases to trimming and J lost 7 bases, with 14 bases between them. Isolated RNA was reverse transcribed in full, so expressed TCRB transcripts were sequenced. Generated by immunoSEQ multiplex PCR, the TCRdb table keeps only in-frame clones and is missing some. The table records some 300,000 clones, under 8.5% of them present only once. Regarding this clone: Its antigen is not identified.

Study-wide findings and caveats: Whatever favoring of shorter templates PCR might show would apply equally to patients and controls.

The origin of this receptor is a woman in her late teens or twenties in good health. Sequencing used central memory CD4+ T cells from blood. The chain links TRBV5-1 to TRBJ1-1; D gene unclear. CDR3 sequence reads: CASSPGGSGEAFF. The CDR3 coding sequence is TGCGCCAGCAGCCCTGGAGGGTCGGGTGAAGCTTTCTTT.